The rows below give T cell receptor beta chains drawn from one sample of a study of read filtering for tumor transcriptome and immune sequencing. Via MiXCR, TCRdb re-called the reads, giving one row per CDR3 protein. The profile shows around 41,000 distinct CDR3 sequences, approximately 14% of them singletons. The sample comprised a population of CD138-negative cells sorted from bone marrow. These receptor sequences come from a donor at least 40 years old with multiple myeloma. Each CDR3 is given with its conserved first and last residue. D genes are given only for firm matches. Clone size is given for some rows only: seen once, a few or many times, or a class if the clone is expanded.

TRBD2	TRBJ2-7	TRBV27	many	CASSFTSGGYEQYF	TGTGCCAGCAGTTTTACTAGCGGGGGGTACGAGCAGTACTTC
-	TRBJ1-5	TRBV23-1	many	CASSQSWDANPNQPQHF	TGCGCCAGCAGTCAATCGTGGGACGCGAACCCAAATCAGCCCCAGCATTTT
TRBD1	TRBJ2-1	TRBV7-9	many	CASSFPTGGAGPHNEQFF	TGTGCCAGCAGCTTTCCCACAGGGGGCGCAGGCCCACACAATGAGCAGTTCTTC
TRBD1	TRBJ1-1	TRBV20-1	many	CSAPGQVTTEAFF	TGCAGTGCTCCCGGACAGGTAACCACTGAAGCTTTCTTT
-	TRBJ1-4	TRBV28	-	CASSSPGWPGKLFF	TGTGCCAGCAGTTCCCCAGGGTGGCCCGGAAAACTGTTTTTT
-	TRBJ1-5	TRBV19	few	CASSQVSEQPQHF	TGTGCCAGTAGTCAAGTCTCAGAGCAGCCCCAGCATTTT
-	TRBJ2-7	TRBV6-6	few	CASSYLSGDYEQYF	TGTGCCAGCAGTTACCTATCGGGAGACTACGAGCAGTACTTC
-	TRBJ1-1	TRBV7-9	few	CASSLGGRKNTEAFF	TGTGCCAGCAGCTTGGGTGGTCGGAAGAACACTGAAGCTTTCTTT
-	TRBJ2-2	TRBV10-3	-	CASTKGAFGELLF	TGTGCCAGCACTAAAGGGGCTTTCGGGGAGCTGCTTTTT
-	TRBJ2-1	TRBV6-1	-	CASRSSSYNEQFF	TGTGCCAGCAGAAGCAGTTCCTACAATGAGCAGTTCTTC
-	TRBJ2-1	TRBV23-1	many	CASSKPTGSYNEQFF	TGCGCCAGCAGTAAACCTACAGGGTCCTACAATGAGCAGTTCTTC
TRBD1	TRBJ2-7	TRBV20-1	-	CSARADRARDEQYF	TGCAGTGCTAGAGCGGACAGGGCTCGGGACGAGCAGTACTTC
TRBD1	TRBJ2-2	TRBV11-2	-	CASSKRGTVDTGELFF	TGTGCCAGCAGCAAGAGGGGGACAGTCGACACCGGGGAGCTGTTTTTT
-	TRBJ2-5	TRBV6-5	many	CASSLRHFQETQYF	TGTGCCAGCAGTTTACGACACTTCCAAGAGACCCAGTACTTC
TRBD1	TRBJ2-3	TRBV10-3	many	CAIRTGLPDTQYF	TGTGCCATCAGGACAGGGCTCCCAGATACGCAGTATTTT
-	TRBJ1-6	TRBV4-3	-	CASSQGGSKNSPLHF	TGCGCCAGCAGCCAAGGGGGATCTAAGAATTCACCCCTCCACTTT
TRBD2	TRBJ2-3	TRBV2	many	CASSTRGNTDTQYF	TGTGCCAGCAGTACGCGGGGGAACACAGATACGCAGTATTTT
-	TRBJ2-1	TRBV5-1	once	CASGGEGFNERFF	TGCGCCAGCGGCGGAGAAGGGTTCAATGAGCGGTTCTTC
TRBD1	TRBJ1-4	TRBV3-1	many	CASSQDSPGQGAYEDKLFF	TGTGCCAGCAGCCAAGATTCACCGGGACAGGGGGCGTATGAGGATAAACTGTTTTTT
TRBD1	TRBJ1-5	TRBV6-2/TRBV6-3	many	CASSQQGNQPQHF	TGTGCCAGCAGTCAACAGGGGAATCAGCCCCAGCATTTT
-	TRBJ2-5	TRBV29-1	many	CSVEEGGQPFQETQYF	TGCAGCGTTGAAGAGGGGGGACAGCCCTTCCAAGAGACCCAGTACTTC
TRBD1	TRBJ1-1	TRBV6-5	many	CASSDPGQGNTEAFF	TGTGCCAGCAGTGACCCGGGACAGGGTAACACTGAAGCTTTCTTT
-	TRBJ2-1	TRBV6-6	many	CASTVLLFDNEQFF	TGTGCCAGCACGGTACTCTTGTTCGACAATGAGCAGTTCTTC
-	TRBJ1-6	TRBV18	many	CASSRAGSQDSPLHF	TGTGCCAGCTCCCGGGCGGGATCTCAAGATTCACCCCTCCACTTT
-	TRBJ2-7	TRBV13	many	CASSLGKWSGEQYF	TGTGCCAGCAGCTTGGGCAAGTGGTCGGGGGAGCAGTACTTC
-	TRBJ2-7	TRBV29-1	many	CSVEDVEQYF	TGCAGCGTTGAAGATGTGGAGCAGTACTTC
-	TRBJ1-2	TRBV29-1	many	CSVDGRGLYGYTF	TGCAGCGTTGATGGGCGGGGGCTCTATGGCTACACCTTC
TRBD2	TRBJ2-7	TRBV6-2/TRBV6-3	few	CASSSPAGGTYEQYF	TGTGCCAGCAGTTCGCCTGCGGGGGGAACCTACGAGCAGTACTTC
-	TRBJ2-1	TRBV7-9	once	CASSLFGQNYNEQFF	TGTGCCAGCAGCTTATTCGGACAGAACTACAATGAGCAGTTCTTC
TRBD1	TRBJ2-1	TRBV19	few	CASSPAGQANEQLF	TGTGCTAGTAGTCCCGCGGGACAGGCCAATGAGCAGCTCTTC
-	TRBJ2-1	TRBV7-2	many	CASSVTFNEQFF	TGTGCCAGCAGCGTGACCTTTAATGAGCAGTTCTTC
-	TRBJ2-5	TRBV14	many	CASSQLRAAQETQYF	TGTGCCAGCAGCCAATTGAGAGCGGCTCAAGAGACCCAGTACTTC
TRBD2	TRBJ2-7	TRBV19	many	CAILAGGSEQYF	TGTGCCATACTAGCGGGGGGGAGCGAGCAGTACTTC
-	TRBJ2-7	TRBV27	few	CASGFLDSDLVPYEQYF	TGTGCCAGCGGTTTTCTGGACAGCGACCTGGTGCCCTACGAGCAGTACTTC
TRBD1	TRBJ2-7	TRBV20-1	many	CSAREIGTGYYEQYF	TGCAGTGCTAGAGAGATCGGGACAGGGTACTACGAGCAGTACTTC
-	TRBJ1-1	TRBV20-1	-	CSAPSWGGATEAFF	TGCAGTGCCCCGTCTTGGGGGGGCGCAACTGAAGCTTTCTTT
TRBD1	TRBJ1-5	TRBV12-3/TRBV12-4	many	CASSLTGGGQPQHF	TGTGCCAGCAGCCTTACAGGGGGCGGACAGCCCCAGCATTTT
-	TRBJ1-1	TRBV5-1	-	CASSPLAGNTEAFF	TGCGCTAGCAGCCCGTTGGCAGGGAACACTGAAGCTTTCTTT
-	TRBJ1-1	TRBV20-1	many	CSARSSQAFLNTEAFF	TGCAGTGCTAGATCCTCCCAGGCCTTTTTGAACACTGAAGCTTTCTTT
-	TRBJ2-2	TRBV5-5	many	CASRSVGGLNTGELFF	TGTGCCAGCAGAAGCGTCGGGGGGCTTAACACCGGGGAGCTGTTTTTT
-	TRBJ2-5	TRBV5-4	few	CASSAPPGRETQYF	TGTGCCAGCAGCGCCCCGCCGGGACGAGAGACCCAGTACTTC
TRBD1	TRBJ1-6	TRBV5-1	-	CASGFSWTGLSSPLHF	TGCGCCAGCGGCTTCTCCTGGACAGGGCTATCCTCACCCCTCCACTTT
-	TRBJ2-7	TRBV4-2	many	CASSHRGSYEQYF	TGTGCCAGCAGCCACCGGGGCTCCTACGAGCAGTACTTC
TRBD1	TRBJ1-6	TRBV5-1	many	CASSRDREGSPLHF	TGCGCCAGCAGCCGTGACAGGGAGGGTTCACCCCTCCACTTT